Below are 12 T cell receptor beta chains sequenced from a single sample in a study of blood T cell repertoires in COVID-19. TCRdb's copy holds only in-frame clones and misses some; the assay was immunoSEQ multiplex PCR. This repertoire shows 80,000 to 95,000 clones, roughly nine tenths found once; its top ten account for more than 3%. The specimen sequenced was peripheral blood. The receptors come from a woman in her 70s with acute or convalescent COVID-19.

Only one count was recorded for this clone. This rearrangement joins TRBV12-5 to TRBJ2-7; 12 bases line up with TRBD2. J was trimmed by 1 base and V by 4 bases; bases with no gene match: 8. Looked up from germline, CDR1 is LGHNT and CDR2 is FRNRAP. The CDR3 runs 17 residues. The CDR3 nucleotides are TGTGCTAGTGGTTCCTCACCCGGGACTAGCGGGTCCTACGAGCAGTACGTC. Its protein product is CASGSSPGTSGSYEQYV.

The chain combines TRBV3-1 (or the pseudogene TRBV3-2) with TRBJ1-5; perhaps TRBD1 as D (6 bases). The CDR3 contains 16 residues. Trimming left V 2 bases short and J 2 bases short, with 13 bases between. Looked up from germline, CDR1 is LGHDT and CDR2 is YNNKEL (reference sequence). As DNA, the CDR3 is TGTGCCAGCAGCCAAACAGGGATAGGGGGCAATCAGCCCCAGCATTTT. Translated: CASSQTGIGGNQPQHF.

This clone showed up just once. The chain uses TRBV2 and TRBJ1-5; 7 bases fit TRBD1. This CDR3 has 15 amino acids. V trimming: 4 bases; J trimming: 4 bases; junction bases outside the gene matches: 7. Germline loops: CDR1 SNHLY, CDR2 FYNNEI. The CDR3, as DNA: TGTGCCAGCAGTGGCGTGACAGGGCAAAATCAGCCCCAGCATTTT. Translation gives CASSGVTGQNQPQHF.

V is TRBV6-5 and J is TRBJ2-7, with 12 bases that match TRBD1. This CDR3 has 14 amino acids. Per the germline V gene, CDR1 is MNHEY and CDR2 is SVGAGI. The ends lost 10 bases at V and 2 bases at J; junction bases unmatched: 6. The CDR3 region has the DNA TGTGCCACAACCGGGACAGGGGGCCCCTACGAGCAGTACTTC. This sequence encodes CATTGTGGPYEQYF.

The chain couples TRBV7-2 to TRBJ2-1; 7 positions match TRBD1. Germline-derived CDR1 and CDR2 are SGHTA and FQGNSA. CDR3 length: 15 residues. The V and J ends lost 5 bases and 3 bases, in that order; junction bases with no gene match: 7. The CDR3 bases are TGTGCCAGCAGCACGGGACAGACTCTCTACAATGAGCAGTTCTTC. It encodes CASSTGQTLYNEQFF.

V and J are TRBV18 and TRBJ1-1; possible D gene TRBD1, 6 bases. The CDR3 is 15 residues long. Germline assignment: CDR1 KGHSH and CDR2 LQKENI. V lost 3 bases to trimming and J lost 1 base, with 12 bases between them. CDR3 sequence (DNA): TGTGCCAGCTCACCTGCACAGGGCGGGAACACTGAAGCTTTCTTT. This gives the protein CASSPAQGGNTEAFF.

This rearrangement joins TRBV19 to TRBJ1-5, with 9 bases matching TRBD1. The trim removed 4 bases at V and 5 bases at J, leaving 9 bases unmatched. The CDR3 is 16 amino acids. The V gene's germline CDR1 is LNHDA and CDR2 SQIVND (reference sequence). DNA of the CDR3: TGTGCCAGTAGTAGGGGACAGGGAGGTTTTCATCAGCCCCAGCATTTT. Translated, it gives CASSRGQGGFHQPQHF.

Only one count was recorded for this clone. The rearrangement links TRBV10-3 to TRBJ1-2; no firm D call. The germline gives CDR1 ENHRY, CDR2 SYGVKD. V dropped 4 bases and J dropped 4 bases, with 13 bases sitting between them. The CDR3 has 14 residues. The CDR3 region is CAISGTAAIYGYTF. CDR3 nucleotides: TGTGCCATCAGTGGAACAGCCGCCATCTATGGCTACACCTTC.

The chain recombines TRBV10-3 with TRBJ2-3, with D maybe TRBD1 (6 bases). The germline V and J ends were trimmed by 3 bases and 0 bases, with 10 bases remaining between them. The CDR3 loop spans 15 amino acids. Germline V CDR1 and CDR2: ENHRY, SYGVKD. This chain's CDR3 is CAISDWGLSTDTQYF. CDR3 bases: TGTGCCATCAGTGATTGGGGGCTCAGCACAGATACGCAGTATTTT.

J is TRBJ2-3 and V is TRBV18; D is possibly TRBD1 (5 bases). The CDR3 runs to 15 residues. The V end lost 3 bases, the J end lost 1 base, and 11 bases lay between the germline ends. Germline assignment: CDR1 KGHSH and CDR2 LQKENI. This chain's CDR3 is CASSPQGMGTDTQYF. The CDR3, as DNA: TGTGCCAGCTCACCTCAGGGAATGGGCACAGATACGCAGTATTTT.

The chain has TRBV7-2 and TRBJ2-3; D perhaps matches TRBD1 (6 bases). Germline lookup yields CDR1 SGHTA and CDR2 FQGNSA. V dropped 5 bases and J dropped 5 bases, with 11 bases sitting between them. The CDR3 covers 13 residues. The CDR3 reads CASSGTTLDTQYF. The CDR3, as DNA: TGTGCCAGCAGCGGGACAACTCTAGATACGCAGTATTTT.

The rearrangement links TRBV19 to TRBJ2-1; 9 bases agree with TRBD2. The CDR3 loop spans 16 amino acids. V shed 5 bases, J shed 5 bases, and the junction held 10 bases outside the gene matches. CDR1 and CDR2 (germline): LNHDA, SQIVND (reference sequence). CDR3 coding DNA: TGTGCCAGTAGTTTCCTAGCGGGAAGAGCTGACAATGAGCAGTTCTTC. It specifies CASSFLAGRADNEQFF.